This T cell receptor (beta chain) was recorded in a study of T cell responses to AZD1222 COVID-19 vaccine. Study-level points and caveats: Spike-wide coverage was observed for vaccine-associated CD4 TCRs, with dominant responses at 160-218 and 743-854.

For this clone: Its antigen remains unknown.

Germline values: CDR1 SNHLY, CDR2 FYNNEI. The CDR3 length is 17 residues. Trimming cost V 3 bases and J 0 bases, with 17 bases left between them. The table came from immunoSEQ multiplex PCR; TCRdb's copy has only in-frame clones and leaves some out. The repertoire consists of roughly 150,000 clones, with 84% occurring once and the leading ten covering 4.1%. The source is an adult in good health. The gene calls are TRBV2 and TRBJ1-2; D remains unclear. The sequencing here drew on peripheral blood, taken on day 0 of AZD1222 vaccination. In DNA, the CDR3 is TGTGCCAGCAGTGACCCGATAGGCCATTTAGCTAACTATGGCTACACCTTC. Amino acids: CASSDPIGHLANYGYTF.